The text below deals with one T cell receptor beta chain. Its target is not known. The PCR employed 60 Vbeta primers together with 13 Jbeta primers. TCRdb's table, derived via immunoSEQ multiplex PCR, lists solely in-frame clones and lacks some. The table has 130,000 to 150,000 clones, 77% seen once. CDR1 and CDR2 (germline): SGHNT, YYREEE (reference sequence). The CDR3 is 17 amino acids. Trimming at V came to 5 bases and at J to 1 base, leaving 12 bases not matched to a gene. The data belong to a study of cytomegalovirus exposure and HLA in healthy donors. Broader study findings: When presence/absence was analysed, sequencing depth was taken to be roughly uniform across donors. A later analysis revealed that TCR association rates differed between HLA loci, peaking at DRB1 and bottoming out at HLA-C.

The chain is built from TRBV5-4 and TRBJ2-5; 9 nucleotides agree with TRBD2. Sequenced material: PBMCs. The clonotype comes from a woman between 45 and 65 years old in good health and CMV-seronegative. This chain's CDR3 is CASRSRGTSGFQETQYF. The CDR3 DNA is TGTGCCAGCAGGTCCAGGGGAACTAGCGGGTTCCAAGAGACCCAGTACTTC.